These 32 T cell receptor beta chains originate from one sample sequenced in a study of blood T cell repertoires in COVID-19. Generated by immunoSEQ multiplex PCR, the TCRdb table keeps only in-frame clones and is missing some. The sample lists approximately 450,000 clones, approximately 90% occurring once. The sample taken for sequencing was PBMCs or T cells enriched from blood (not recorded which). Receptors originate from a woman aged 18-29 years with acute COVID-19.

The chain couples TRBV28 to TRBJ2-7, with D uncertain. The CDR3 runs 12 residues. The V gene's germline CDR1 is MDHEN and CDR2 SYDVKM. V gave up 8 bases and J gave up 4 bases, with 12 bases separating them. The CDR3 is CASSTSRYEQYF. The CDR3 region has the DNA TGTGCCAGCTCGACCAGCAGGTACGAGCAGTACTTC.

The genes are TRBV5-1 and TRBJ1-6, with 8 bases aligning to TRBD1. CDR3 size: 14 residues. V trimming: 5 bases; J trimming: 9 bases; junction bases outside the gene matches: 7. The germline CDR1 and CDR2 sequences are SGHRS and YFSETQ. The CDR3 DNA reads TGCGCCAGCAGACCTGGGACAGGTTTTTCACCCCTCCACTTT. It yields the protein CASRPGTGFSPLHF. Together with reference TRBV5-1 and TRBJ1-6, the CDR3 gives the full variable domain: KAGVTQTPRYLIKTRGQQVTLSCSPISGHRSVSWYQQTPGQGLQFLFEYFSETQRNKGNFPGRFSGRQFSNSRSEMNVSTLELGDSALYLCASRPGTGFSPLHFGNGTRLTVT.

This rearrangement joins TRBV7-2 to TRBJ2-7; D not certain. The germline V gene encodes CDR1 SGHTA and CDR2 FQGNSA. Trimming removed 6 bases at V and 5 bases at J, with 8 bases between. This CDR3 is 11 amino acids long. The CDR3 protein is CASSRRHEQYF. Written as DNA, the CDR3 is TGTGCCAGCAGTAGGAGACACGAGCAGTACTTC.

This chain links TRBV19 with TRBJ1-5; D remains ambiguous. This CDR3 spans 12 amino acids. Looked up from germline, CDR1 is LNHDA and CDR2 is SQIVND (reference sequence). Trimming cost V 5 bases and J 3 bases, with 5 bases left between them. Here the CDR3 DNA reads TGTGCCAGTAGTGAGATCAATCAGCCCCAGCATTTT. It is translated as CASSEINQPQHF.

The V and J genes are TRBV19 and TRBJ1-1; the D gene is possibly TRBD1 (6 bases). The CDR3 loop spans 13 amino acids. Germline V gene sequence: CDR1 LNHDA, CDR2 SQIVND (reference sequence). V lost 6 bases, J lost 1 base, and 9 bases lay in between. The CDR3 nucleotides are TGTGCCAGTAGGGGACACCGGAACACTGAAGCTTTCTTT. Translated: CASRGHRNTEAFF.

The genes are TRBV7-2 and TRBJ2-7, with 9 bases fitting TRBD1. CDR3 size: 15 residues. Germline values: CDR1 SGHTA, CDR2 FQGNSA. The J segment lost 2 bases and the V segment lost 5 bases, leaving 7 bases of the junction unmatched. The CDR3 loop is CASSPIGQGTYEQYF. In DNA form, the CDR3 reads TGTGCCAGCAGCCCAATCGGACAGGGGACCTACGAGCAGTACTTC.

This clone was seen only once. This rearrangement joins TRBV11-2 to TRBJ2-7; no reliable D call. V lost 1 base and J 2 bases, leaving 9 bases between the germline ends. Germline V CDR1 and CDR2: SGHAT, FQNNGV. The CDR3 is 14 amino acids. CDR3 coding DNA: TGTGCCAGCAGCTTAGTTAGCTTTGCCTACGAGCAGTACTTC. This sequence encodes CASSLVSFAYEQYF. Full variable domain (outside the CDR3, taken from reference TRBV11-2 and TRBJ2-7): EAGVAQSPRYKIIEKRQSVAFWCNPISGHATLYWYQQILGQGPKLLIQFQNNGVVDDSQLPKDRFSAERLKGVDSTLKIQPAKLEDSAVYLCASSLVSFAYEQYFGPGTRLTVT.

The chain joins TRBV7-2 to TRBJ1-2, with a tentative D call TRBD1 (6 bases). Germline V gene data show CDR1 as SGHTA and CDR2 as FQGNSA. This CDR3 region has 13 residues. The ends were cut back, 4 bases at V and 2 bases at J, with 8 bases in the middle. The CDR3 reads CASSSQGNYGYTF. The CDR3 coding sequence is TGTGCCAGCAGCTCGCAGGGGAACTATGGCTACACCTTC.

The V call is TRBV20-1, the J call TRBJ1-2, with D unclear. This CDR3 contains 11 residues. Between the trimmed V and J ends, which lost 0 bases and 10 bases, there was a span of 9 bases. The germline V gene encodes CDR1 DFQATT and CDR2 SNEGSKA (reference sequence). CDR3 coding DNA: TGCAGTGCTAGAGATTCCGGGTTCTACACCTTC. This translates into CSARDSGFYTF.

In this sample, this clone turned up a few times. For the CDR3, the DNA is TGTGCCAGTAGTAGGACAGGGGCCCAATCCTACGAGCAGTACTTC. Its translation is CASSRTGAQSYEQYF. J is TRBJ2-7 and V is TRBV19; 9 bases match TRBD1. The J segment lost 1 base and the V segment lost 4 bases, leaving 5 bases of the junction unmatched. The CDR3 has 15 amino acids. The germline V gene has CDR1 LNHDA and CDR2 SQIVND (reference sequence).

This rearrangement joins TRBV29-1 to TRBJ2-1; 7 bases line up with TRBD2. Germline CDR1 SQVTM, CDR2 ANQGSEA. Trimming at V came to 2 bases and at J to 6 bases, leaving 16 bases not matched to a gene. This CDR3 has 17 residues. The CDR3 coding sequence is TGCAGCGTTGAATCCCCCCGTCGTGGGAGGGCCCTCAATGAGCAGTTCTTC. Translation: CSVESPRRGRALNEQFF.

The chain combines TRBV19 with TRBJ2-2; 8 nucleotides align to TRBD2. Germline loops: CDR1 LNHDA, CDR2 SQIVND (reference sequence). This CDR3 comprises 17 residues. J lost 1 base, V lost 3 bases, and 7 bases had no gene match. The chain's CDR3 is CASSIDSGTRNTGELFF. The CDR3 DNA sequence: TGTGCCAGTAGTATCGATTCCGGGACTAGGAACACCGGGGAGCTGTTTTTT.

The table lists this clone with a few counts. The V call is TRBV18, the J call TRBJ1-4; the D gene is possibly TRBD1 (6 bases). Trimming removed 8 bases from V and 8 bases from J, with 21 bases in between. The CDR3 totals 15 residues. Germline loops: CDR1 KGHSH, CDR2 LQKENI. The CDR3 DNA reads TGTGCCAGCGCCCCAGGACAGCCAGAGGGGGAAAAACTGTTTTTT. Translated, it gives CASAPGQPEGEKLFF.

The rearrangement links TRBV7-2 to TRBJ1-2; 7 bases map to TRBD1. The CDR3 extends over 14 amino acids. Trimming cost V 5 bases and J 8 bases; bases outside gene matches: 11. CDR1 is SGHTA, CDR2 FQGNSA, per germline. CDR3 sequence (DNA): TGTGCCAGCAGCCAGCCGACAGGGTTAGGAGGCTACACCTTC. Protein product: CASSQPTGLGGYTF.

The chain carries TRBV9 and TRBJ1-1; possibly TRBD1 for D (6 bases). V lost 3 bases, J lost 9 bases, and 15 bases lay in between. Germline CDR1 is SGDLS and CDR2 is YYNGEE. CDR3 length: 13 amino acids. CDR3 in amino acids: CASSESQGRKAFF. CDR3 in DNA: TGTGCCAGCAGCGAGTCACAGGGAAGAAAAGCTTTCTTT.

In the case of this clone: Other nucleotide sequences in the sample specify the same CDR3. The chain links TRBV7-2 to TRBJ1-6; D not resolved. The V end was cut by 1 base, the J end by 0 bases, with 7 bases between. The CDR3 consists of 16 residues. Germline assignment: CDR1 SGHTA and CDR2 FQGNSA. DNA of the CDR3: TGTGCCAGCAGCTTAGGCGGGAGCTCCTATAATTCACCCCTCCACTTT. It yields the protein CASSLGGSSYNSPLHF.

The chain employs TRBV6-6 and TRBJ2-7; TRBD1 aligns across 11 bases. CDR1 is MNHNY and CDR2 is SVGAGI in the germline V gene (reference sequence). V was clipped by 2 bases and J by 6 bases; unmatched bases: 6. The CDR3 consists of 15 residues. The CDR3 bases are TGTGCCAGCAGTTACAAAAGGACAGGGGGCGCCGAGCAGTACTTC. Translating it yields CASSYKRTGGAEQYF.

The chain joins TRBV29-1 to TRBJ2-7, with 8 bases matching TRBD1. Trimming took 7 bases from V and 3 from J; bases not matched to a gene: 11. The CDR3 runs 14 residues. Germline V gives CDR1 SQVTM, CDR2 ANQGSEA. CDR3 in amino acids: CSAIDRGKGYEQYF. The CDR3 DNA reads TGCAGCGCGATCGACAGGGGAAAGGGCTACGAGCAGTACTTC.

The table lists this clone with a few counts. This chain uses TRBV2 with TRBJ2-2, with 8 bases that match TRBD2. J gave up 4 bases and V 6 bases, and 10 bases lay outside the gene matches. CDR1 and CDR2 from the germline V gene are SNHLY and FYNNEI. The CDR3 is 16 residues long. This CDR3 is CASSPRGLESTGELFF. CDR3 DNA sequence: TGTGCCAGCAGCCCTAGGGGACTAGAAAGCACCGGGGAGCTGTTTTTT.

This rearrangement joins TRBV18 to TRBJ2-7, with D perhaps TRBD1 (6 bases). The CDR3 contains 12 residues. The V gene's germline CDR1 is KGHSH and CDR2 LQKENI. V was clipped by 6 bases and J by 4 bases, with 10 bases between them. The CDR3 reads CASSRQVYEQYF. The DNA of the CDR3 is TGTGCCAGCTCGCGACAGGTTTACGAGCAGTACTTC.

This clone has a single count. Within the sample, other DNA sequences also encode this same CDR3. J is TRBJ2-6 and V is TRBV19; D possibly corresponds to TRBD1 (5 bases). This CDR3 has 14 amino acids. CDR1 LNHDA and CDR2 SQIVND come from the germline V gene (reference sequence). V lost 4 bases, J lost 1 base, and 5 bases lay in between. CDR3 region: CASSTGSGANVLTF. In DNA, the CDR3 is TGTGCCAGTAGTACAGGGTCTGGGGCCAACGTCCTGACTTTC.

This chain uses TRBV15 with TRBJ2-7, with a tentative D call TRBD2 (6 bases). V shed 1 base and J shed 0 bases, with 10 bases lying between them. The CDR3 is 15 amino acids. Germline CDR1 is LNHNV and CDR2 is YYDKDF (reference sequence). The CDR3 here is CATSRGASVSYEQYF. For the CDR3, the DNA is TGTGCCACCAGCAGAGGTGCTAGCGTCTCCTACGAGCAGTACTTC.

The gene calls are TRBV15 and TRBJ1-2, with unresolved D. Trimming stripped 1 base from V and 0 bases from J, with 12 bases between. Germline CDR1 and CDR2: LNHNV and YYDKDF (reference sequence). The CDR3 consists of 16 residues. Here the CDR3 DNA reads TGTGCCACCAGCAGAGTGGGCAGCCCAGCTAACTATGGCTACACCTTC. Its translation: CATSRVGSPANYGYTF. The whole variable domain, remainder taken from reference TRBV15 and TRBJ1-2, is DAMVIQNPRYQVTQFGKPVTLSCSQTLNHNVMYWYQQKSSQAPKLLFHYYDKDFNNEADTPDNFQSRRPNTSFCFLDIRSPGLGDTAMYLCATSRVGSPANYGYTFGSGTRLTVV.

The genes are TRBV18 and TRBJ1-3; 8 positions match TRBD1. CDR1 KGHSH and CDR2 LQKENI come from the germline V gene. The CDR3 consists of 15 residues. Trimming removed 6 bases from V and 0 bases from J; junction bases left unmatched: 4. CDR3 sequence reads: CASSPGQVSGNTIYF. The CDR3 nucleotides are TGTGCCAGCTCCCCGGGACAGGTCTCTGGAAACACCATATATTTT.

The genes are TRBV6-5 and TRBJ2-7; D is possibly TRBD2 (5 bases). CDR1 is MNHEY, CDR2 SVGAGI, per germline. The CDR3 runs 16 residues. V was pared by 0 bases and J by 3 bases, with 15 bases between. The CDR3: CASSYSNGLLYYEQYF. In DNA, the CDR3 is TGTGCCAGCAGTTACTCTAACGGACTCCTTTACTACGAGCAGTACTTC.

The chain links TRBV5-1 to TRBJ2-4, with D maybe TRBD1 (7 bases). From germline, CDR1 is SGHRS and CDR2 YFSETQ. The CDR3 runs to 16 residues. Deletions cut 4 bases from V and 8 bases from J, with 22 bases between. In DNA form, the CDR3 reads TGCGCCAGCAGCCCCGGAGGGGGCTACAGGGGTGACATTCAGTACTTC. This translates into CASSPGGGYRGDIQYF.

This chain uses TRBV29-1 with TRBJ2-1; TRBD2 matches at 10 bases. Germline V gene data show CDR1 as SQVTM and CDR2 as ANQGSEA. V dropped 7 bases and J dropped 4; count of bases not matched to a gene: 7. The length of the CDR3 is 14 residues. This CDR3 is CSGLTSGTYNEQFF. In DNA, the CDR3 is TGCAGCGGACTCACTAGCGGGACTTACAATGAGCAGTTCTTC.

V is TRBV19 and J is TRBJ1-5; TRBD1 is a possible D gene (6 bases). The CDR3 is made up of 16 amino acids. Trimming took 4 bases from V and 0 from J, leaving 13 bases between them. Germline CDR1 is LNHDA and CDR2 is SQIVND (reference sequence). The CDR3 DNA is TGTGCCAGTAGTAAAAGGACAGACAATAGCAATCAGCCCCAGCATTTT. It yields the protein CASSKRTDNSNQPQHF.

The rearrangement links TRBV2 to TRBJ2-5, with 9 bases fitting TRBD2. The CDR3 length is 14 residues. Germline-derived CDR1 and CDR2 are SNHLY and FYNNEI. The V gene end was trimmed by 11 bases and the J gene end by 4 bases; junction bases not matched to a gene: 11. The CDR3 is CASGPGLALETQYF. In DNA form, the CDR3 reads TGTGCCTCGGGACCGGGACTAGCTTTAGAGACCCAGTACTTC.

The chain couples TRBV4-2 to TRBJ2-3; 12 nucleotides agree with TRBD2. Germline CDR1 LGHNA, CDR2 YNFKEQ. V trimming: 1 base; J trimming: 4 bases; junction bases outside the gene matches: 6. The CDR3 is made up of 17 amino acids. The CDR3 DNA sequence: TGTGCCAGCAGCCAAGTTTTTTCTAGCGGGGGGGCAGATACGCAGTATTTT. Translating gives CASSQVFSSGGADTQYF.

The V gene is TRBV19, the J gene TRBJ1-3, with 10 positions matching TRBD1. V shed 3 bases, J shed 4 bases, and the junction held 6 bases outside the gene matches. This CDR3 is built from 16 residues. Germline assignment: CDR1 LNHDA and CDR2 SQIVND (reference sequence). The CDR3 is CASSIYGTGEGNTIYF. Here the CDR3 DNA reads TGTGCCAGTAGTATTTACGGGACAGGGGAAGGAAACACCATATATTTT.

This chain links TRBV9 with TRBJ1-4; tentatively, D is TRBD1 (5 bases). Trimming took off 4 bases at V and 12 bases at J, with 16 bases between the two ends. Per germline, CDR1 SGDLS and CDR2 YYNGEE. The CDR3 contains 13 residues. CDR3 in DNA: TGTGCCAGCAGCACAGGCCAAGGTGGGGAACTGTTTTTT. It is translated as CASSTGQGGELFF.